Detailed here is one T cell receptor (beta chain). The sample originates from a study of PD-L1 blockade in urothelial cancer. Study information: Patients' atezolizumab regimen, 1,200 mg intravenously every 3 weeks, began around 2014.

The protocol was immunoSEQ multiplex PCR, while the TCRdb copy is restricted to in-frame clones and leaves out a portion. Of roughly 32,000 clones listed, roughly 82% were seen once; the top ten hold about 30%. The CDR3 runs 18 residues. Germline CDR1 reads SGHTA; CDR2 reads FQGNSA. J gave up 2 bases and V 3 bases, and 11 bases lay outside the gene matches. The sample consisted of PBMCs, taken around atezolizumab (anti-PD-L1) treatment. The rearrangement links TRBV7-2 to TRBJ2-7; 12 bases are shared with TRBD2. This clonotype was obtained from a man aged 55 to 70 with urothelial cancer. This CDR3 reads CASSFRHLAGGYPYEQYF. Written as DNA, the CDR3 is TGTGCCAGCAGCTTTCGCCACCTAGCGGGAGGGTATCCCTACGAGCAGTACTTC.